This TCR beta chain was captured in a study of cytomegalovirus exposure and HLA in healthy donors. This clone was counted once. PCR was performed using 60 Vbeta and 13 Jbeta primers. Generated by immunoSEQ multiplex PCR, the TCRdb table keeps only in-frame clones and is missing some. The sample shows tens of thousands of clones, around four fifths of them seen only once. The germline V gene has CDR1 MNHEY and CDR2 SMNVEV (reference sequence). The CDR3 has 15 residues. V lost 5 bases and J lost 1, with 13 bases in between. This chain joins TRBV27 and TRBJ2-3; D may be TRBD2 (5 bases). This sequence was found in a woman between 35 and 50 years old in good health and CMV-seronegative. What was sequenced was PBMCs. The CDR3 reads CASSPIASRTDTQYF. CDR3 DNA sequence: TGTGCCAGCAGTCCTATAGCGAGCCGCACAGATACGCAGTATTTT.